The 11 T cell receptor beta chains below all came from one sample that was sequenced in a study of T cell repertoires in cytomegalovirus infection (dated by TCRdb to about 2019). Sequencing took place on an Illumina HiSeq 1500. TCRdb cleaned the public reads at Q25 with fastp, built clones with MiXCR and kept in-frame beta chains. CDR3 protein sequences are deduplicated, and each keeps its most common genes and DNA. The sample table shows hundreds of thousands of distinct CDR3 sequences, and around 31% are seen once. The top ten constitute 15% to 20% of the sample. In the paper's terms, the treatment or condition label means: in vitro stimulation with specific CMV peptide epitopes to enrich CMV-specific T cells. For these TCRs, the target antigens are not known. Sequences were derived from cultured PBMCs, sampled from culture after CMV antigen stimulation. The origin of the receptors is a human donor in good health (CMV status not recorded). Some clones in this sample may be carry-over from other donors' samples.

The rearrangement uses TRBV20-1 and TRBJ2-5; perhaps TRBD2 as D (6 bases). V lost 2 bases to trimming and J lost 3 bases, with 13 bases between them. The germline CDR1 and CDR2 sequences are DFQATT and SNEGSKA (reference sequence). CDR3 size: 14 residues. In DNA form, the CDR3 reads TGCAGTGCTAGACCTTGGAGGGAGGAAGAGACCCAGTACTTC. Residues: CSARPWREEETQYF.

This chain connects TRBV9 to TRBJ2-5, with a weak D call TRBD2 (6 bases). Trimming shortened V by 6 bases and J by 4 bases, and 19 bases separated the two germline ends. CDR3 size: 15 residues. Germline V gene sequence: CDR1 SGDLS, CDR2 YYNGEE. The CDR3 coding sequence is TGTGCCAGCACCCTGACTAACGGGGGAAGAGAGACCCAGTACTTC. Its translation is CASTLTNGGRETQYF.

The V gene is TRBV2, the J gene TRBJ2-7, with D perhaps TRBD1 (5 bases). CDR3 length equals 18 residues. V shed 7 bases and J shed 0 bases, with 25 bases lying between them. CDR1 is SNHLY, CDR2 FYNNEI, per germline. For the CDR3, the DNA is TGTGCCAGCAAGGGGATTCTCCTCTCTTCCGCCGGCTCCTACGAGCAGTACTTC. Residues: CASKGILLSSAGSYEQYF.

This clonotype was counted ten times or more. A much larger clone differs from this one at a single base, so this may be a read error. V usage is TRBV6-5 and J usage is TRBJ2-3; D remains unclear. Trimming removed 6 bases from V and 0 bases from J, with 7 bases in between. The germline CDR1 and CDR2 sequences are MNHEY and SVGAGI. The CDR3 is made up of 13 amino acids. The DNA for the CDR3 is TGTGCCAGCAGCCCCCTTAGCACAGATACGCAGTATTTT. The encoded protein is CASSPLSTDTQYF.

This sequence joins TRBV7-2 and TRBJ1-2; D call uncertain. V was pared by 0 bases and J by 0 bases, with 11 bases between. This CDR3 has 16 residues. CDR1 is SGHTA and CDR2 is FQGNSA in the germline V gene. CDR3 region: CASSLAGRSPNYGYTF. CDR3 sequence (DNA): TGTGCCAGCAGCTTAGCCGGACGGTCCCCTAACTATGGCTACACCTTC.

The table lists this clonotype with a few counts. The chain is built from TRBV11-2 and TRBJ1-2, with D possibly matching TRBD1 (6 bases). The CDR3 totals 11 residues. Trimming took off 3 bases at V and 8 bases at J, with 7 bases between the two ends. Looked up from germline, CDR1 is SGHAT and CDR2 is FQNNGV. Here the CDR3 reads CASSFRGGYTF. The CDR3, as DNA: TGTGCCAGCAGCTTCAGGGGCGGCTACACCTTC.

Many counts were recorded for this clonotype. J is TRBJ2-1 and V is TRBV11-2; 7 nucleotides agree with TRBD2. Germline assignment: CDR1 SGHAT and CDR2 FQNNGV. The CDR3 sequence is 16 residues long. V lost 4 bases and J lost 0; bases outside the gene matches: 6. The CDR3 spells CASSSKGLDSYNEQFF. The CDR3 bases are TGTGCCAGCAGCTCAAAAGGACTAGACTCCTACAATGAGCAGTTCTTC.

The rearrangement uses TRBV10-3 and TRBJ2-7, with a possible D match to TRBD1 (5 bases). Trimming cost V 4 bases and J 1 base, with 8 bases left between them. CDR3 length: 13 residues. Germline V gene lookup returns CDR1 ENHRY and CDR2 SYGVKD. CDR3 sequence (DNA): TGTGCCATCAGTGGGCAGGGATCCTACGAGCAGTACTTC. It translates to CAISGQGSYEQYF.

V usage is TRBV28 and J usage is TRBJ2-7; D is perhaps TRBD1 (6 bases). The germline V and J ends were trimmed by 5 bases and 2 bases, with 28 bases remaining between them. The CDR3 runs 19 residues. CDR1 and CDR2 (germline): MDHEN, SYDVKM. CDR3 in DNA: TGTGCCAGCAGTCCCCAGGCCAGGGGAGTCCTCGTCCCTACCTACGAGCAGTACTTC. It yields the protein CASSPQARGVLVPTYEQYF.

CDR3 region: CASSLGPRGIETQYF. CDR3 DNA: TGTGCCAGCAGCTTGGGACCGCGGGGGATCGAGACCCAGTACTTC. V is TRBV7-7 and J is TRBJ2-5, with 7 positions matching TRBD2. The CDR3 totals 15 residues. V shed 3 bases and J 5 bases; nucleotides not matched to a gene: 9. The germline V gene encodes CDR1 SSHAT and CDR2 FNYEAQ (reference sequence).

This chain links TRBV5-5 with TRBJ1-6; no reliable D call. The CDR3 has 14 residues. Germline V lookup: CDR1 SGHKS, CDR2 YYEKEE (reference sequence). Trimming cost V 5 bases and J 6 bases, with 12 bases left between them. CDR3 loop: CASSLQVLNSPLHF. CDR3 DNA sequence: TGTGCCAGCAGTCTCCAGGTACTTAATTCACCCCTCCACTTT.